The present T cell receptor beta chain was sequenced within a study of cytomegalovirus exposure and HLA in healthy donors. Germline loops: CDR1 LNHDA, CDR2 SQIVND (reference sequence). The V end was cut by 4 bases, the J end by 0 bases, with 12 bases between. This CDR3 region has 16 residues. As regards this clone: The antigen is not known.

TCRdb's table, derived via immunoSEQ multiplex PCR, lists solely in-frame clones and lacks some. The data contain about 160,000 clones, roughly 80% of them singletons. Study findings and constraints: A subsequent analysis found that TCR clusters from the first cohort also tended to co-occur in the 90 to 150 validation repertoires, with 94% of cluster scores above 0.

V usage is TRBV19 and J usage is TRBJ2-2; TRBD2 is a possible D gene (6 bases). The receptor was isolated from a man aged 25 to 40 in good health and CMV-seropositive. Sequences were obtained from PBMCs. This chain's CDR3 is CASSTVGGANTGELFF. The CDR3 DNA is TGTGCCAGTAGTACTGTGGGGGGAGCGAACACCGGGGAGCTGTTTTTT.